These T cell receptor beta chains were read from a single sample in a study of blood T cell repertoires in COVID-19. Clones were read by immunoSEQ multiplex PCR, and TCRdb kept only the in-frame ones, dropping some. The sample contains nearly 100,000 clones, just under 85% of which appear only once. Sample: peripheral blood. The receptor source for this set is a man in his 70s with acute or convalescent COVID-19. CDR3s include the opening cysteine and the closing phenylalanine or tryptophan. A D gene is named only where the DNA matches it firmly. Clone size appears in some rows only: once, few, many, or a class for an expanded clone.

DNA: TGTGCCAGCAGCCGAACAGACAGGGAAGCTTTCTTT
CDR3: CASSRTDREAFF
size: .
J: TRBJ1-1
D: .
V: TRBV3-1/TRBV3-2

DNA: TGTGCCTTCTTAAACAGGGGGCGGGAAAGAGAGCAGTACTTC
CDR3: CAFLNRGREREQYF
size: many
J: TRBJ2-7
D: TRBD1
V: TRBV30

DNA: TGCGCCAGCAGTGAGTTCCGGGGCACCGGGGAGCTGTTTTTT
CDR3: CASSEFRGTGELFF
size: .
J: TRBJ2-2
D: .
V: TRBV10-1

DNA: TGCGCCAGCAGCCAAGGAGGGGGCCCCTACTACGAGCAGTACTTC
CDR3: CASSQGGGPYYEQYF
size: .
J: TRBJ2-7
D: TRBD1
V: TRBV4-3

DNA: TGCAGCGTTGTTTTCAGGGGGATAGAAGGCTACACCTTC
CDR3: CSVVFRGIEGYTF
size: once
J: TRBJ1-2
D: TRBD1
V: TRBV29-1

DNA: TGTGCCAGCAGCATCCCTAGCGGGAGTTGGGATGAGCAGTTCTTC
CDR3: CASSIPSGSWDEQFF
size: .
J: TRBJ2-1
D: TRBD2
V: TRBV5-4

DNA: TGTGCCAGCAGCTTAGTTGGGCTAGCGGGGGTCCTGGACTTC
CDR3: CASSLVGLAGVLDF
size: .
J: TRBJ2-7
D: TRBD2
V: TRBV7-9

DNA: TGTGCCAGCAGTAAAACAGGGGGCGCTTCCTACGAGCAGTACTTC
CDR3: CASSKTGGASYEQYF
size: .
J: TRBJ2-7
D: TRBD1
V: TRBV27

DNA: TGTGCCAGTAGCAAGGCCGGGACTAGCGGCTACGAGCAGTACTTC
CDR3: CASSKAGTSGYEQYF
size: .
J: TRBJ2-7
D: TRBD2
V: TRBV19

DNA: TGTGCCATCAACGGGGGCGCGGGGGAAAACACTGAAGCTTTCTTT
CDR3: CAINGGAGENTEAFF
size: .
J: TRBJ1-1
D: .
V: TRBV10-3

DNA: TGTGCCAGCAGCTCGACGACAGGCGTAGACGAAAAACTGTTTTTT
CDR3: CASSSTTGVDEKLFF
size: .
J: TRBJ1-4
D: .
V: TRBV11-2

DNA: TGTGCCAGCTCACCCACTAGCGGGGGGTCCTCCTACAATGAGCAGTTCTTC
CDR3: CASSPTSGGSSYNEQFF
size: .
J: TRBJ2-1
D: TRBD2
V: TRBV18

DNA: TGTGCCAGCAGTACAGGGTTTTTGCCCCAGCATTTT
CDR3: CASSTGFLPQHF
size: .
J: TRBJ1-5
D: .
V: TRBV2

DNA: TGTGCCAGCAAACTGATCGGGGAGTTGAACACTGAAGCTTTCTTT
CDR3: CASKLIGELNTEAFF
size: once
J: TRBJ1-1
D: .
V: TRBV27

DNA: TGTGCCAGTAGTATAGTGGAAGGGGATAGCAATCAGCCCCAGCATTTT
CDR3: CASSIVEGDSNQPQHF
size: .
J: TRBJ1-5
D: .
V: TRBV19

DNA: TGTGCCAGCAGCTTAATACCGGGACAGCGCTCCTACGAGCAGTACTTC
CDR3: CASSLIPGQRSYEQYF
size: .
J: TRBJ2-7
D: TRBD1
V: TRBV5-6

DNA: TGTGCCAGCAGCCCCGGGACTGCAAGGCGGCAAGAGACCCAGTACTTC
CDR3: CASSPGTARRQETQYF
size: .
J: TRBJ2-5
D: .
V: TRBV7-3

DNA: TGTGCCTCCCGGACAGGGAGTTATGCTGGGGCCAACGTCCTGACTTTC
CDR3: CASRTGSYAGANVLTF
size: once
J: TRBJ2-6
D: TRBD1
V: TRBV27

DNA: TGTGCCAGCAGCTTGGCTAGTCAAGTAAAAGCTTTCTTT
CDR3: CASSLASQVKAFF
size: .
J: TRBJ1-1
D: .
V: TRBV5-5

DNA: TGTGCCAGCACCGGTATGTCGAACACCGGGGAGCTGTTTTTT
CDR3: CASTGMSNTGELFF
size: .
J: TRBJ2-2
D: .
V: TRBV2